The clone carrying this T cell receptor (beta chain) was recorded only once. In the authors' methods: Amplification of reference gene primers provided the estimated nucleated cell counts. The method was immunoSEQ multiplex PCR; TCRdb's version includes in-frame clones alone and lacks a portion of them. V and J calls and clone size are those listed in that table; D and trimming were worked out from the DNA. This sample has about 110,000 clones, with more than 75% found just once. These data belong to a study of blood T cell repertoires in COVID-19. Looking at the study overall: Sites across the United States, Italy and Spain contributed samples from acute and convalescent COVID-19. The cDNA or gDNA used as material had been derived from T cells, B-cell-depleted T cells, or PBMCs.

The J segment lost 2 bases and the V segment lost 5 bases, leaving 3 bases of the junction unmatched. CDR3 length: 14 residues. The V gene's germline CDR1 is SGHAT and CDR2 FQDESV (reference sequence). The V gene is TRBV11-1, the J gene TRBJ1-2; 9 bases are shared with TRBD1. Sequenced input: peripheral blood. The receptor was derived from a man in his 70s with acute or convalescent COVID-19. CDR3 residues: CASSPDRGNYGYTF. CDR3 nucleotide sequence: TGTGCCAGCAGCCCCGACAGGGGGAACTATGGCTACACCTTC.